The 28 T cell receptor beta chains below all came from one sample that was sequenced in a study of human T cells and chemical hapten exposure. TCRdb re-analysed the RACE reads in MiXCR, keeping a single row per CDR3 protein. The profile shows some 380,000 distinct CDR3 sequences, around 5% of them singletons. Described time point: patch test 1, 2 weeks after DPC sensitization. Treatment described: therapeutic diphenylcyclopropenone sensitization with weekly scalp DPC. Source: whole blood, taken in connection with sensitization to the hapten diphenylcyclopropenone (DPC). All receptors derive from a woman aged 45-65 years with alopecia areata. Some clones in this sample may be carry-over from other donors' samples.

The CDR3 DNA is TGCGCCAGCAGCCAAGTCTTGGACGTCCAGGGGCTCAAAGAGACCCAGTACTTC. Translating gives CASSQVLDVQGLKETQYF. This sequence joins TRBV4-1 and TRBJ2-5; D possibly corresponds to TRBD1 (6 bases). This CDR3 has 18 residues. Germline V lookup: CDR1 MGHRA, CDR2 YSYEKL. V lost 1 base and J 3 bases, leaving 21 bases between the germline ends.

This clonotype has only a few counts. This CDR3 is CASSSTGTGPFGTQYF. The CDR3 nucleotides read TGTGCCAGCAGCAGTACCGGGACAGGCCCTTTTGGTACGCAGTATTTT. This chain uses TRBV28 with TRBJ2-3; 8 positions agree with TRBD1. J gave up 8 bases and V 6 bases, and 16 bases lay outside the gene matches. Germline lookup yields CDR1 MDHEN and CDR2 SYDVKM. The CDR3 extends over 16 amino acids.

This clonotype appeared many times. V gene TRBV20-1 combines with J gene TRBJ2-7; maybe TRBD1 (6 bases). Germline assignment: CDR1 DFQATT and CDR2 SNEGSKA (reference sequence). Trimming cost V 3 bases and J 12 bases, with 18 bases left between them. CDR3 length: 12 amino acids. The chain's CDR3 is CSASAGAGERYF. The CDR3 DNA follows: TGCAGTGCTAGTGCAGGGGCCGGAGAAAGGTACTTC.

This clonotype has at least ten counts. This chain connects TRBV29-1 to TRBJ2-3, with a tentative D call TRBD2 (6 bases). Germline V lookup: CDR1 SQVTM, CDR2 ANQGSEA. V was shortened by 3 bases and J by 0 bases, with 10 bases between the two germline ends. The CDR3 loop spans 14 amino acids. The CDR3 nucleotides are TGCAGCGTTGATCGGGGGTCCAGCACAGATACGCAGTATTTT. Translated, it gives CSVDRGSSTDTQYF.

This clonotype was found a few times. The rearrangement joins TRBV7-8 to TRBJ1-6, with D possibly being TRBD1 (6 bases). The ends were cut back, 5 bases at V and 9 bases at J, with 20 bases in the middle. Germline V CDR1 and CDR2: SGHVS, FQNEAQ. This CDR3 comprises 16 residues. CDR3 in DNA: TGTGCCAGCAGCCCGTTGGCAGGGGAGGAAGGTTCACCCCTCCACTTT. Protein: CASSPLAGEEGSPLHF.

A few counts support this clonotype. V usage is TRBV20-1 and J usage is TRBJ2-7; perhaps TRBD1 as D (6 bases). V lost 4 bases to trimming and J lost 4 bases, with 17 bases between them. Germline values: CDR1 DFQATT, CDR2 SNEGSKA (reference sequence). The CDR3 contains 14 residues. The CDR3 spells CSAKDSERVYEQYF. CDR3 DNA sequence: TGCAGTGCTAAGGACAGCGAGAGGGTTTACGAGCAGTACTTC.

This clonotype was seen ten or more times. CDR3 sequence reads: CASSFGLAGDEQYF. Written as DNA, the CDR3 is TGTGCCAGCAGTTTCGGACTAGCGGGAGACGAGCAGTACTTC. This sequence joins TRBV28 and TRBJ2-7; TRBD2 aligns across 13 bases. V shed 3 bases and J 5 bases; nucleotides not matched to a gene: 1. The CDR3 sequence is 14 residues long. Germline CDR1 MDHEN, CDR2 SYDVKM.

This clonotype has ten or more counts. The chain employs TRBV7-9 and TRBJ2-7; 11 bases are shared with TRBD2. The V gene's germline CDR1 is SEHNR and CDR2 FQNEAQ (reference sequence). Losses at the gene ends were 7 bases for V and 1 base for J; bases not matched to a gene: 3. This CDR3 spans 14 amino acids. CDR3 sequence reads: CASTRLAGSYEQYF. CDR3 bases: TGTGCCAGCACCAGACTAGCGGGGTCCTACGAGCAGTACTTC.

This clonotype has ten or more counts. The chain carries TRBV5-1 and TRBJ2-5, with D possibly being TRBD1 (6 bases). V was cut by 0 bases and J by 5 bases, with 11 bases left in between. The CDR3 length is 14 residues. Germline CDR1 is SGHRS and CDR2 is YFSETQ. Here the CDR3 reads CASSLVGGHETQYF. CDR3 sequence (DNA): TGCGCCAGCAGCTTGGTTGGGGGCCACGAGACCCAGTACTTC.

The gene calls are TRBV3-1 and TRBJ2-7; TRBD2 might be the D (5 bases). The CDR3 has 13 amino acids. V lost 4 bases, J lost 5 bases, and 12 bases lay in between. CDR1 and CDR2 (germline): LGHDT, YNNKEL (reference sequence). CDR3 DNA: TGTGCCAGCAGCCGTGGGCGCGGGCACGAGCAGTACTTC. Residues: CASSRGRGHEQYF.

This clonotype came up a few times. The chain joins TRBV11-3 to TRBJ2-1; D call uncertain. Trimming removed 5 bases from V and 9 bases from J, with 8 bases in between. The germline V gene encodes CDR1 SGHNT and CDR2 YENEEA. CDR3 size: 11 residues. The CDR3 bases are TGTGCCAGCAGCGTCACTGGTGAGCAGTTCTTC. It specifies CASSVTGEQFF.

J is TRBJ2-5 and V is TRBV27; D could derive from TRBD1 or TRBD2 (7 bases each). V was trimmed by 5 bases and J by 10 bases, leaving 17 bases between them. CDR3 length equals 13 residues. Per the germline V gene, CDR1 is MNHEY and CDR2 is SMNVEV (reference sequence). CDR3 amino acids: CASSPQGRGGQYF. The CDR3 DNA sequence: TGTGCCAGCAGTCCACAGGGGAGGGGGGGCCAGTACTTC.

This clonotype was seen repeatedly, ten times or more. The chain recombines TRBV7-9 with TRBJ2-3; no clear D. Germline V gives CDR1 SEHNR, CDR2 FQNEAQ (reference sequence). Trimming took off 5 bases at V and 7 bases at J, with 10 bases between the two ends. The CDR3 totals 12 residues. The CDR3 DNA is TGTGCCAGCAGCCCCGAGTCCTATACGCAGTATTTT. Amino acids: CASSPESYTQYF.

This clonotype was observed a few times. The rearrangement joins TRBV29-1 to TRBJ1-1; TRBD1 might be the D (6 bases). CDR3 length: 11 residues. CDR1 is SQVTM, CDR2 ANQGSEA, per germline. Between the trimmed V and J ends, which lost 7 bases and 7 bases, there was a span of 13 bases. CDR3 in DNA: TGCAGCGCCTGGACAGCCCGTGAAGCTTTCTTT. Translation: CSAWTAREAFF.

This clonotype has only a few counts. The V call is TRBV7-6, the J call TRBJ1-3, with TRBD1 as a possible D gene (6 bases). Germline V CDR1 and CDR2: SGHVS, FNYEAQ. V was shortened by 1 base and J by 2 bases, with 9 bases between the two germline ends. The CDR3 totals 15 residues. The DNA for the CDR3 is TGTGCCAGCAGCTTAGAGCCAGGGGCTGGAAACACCATATATTTT. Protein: CASSLEPGAGNTIYF. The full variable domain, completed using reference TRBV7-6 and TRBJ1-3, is GAGVSQSPRYKVTKRGQDVALRCDPISGHVSLYWYRQALGQGPEFLTYFNYEAQQDKSGLPNDRFSAERPEGSISTLTIQRTEQRDSAMYRCASSLEPGAGNTIYFGEGSWLTVV.

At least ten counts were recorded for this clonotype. The CDR3 DNA reads as TGTGCCAGCAGTTTAATGACAGGGGAGGATCAGCCCCAGCATTTT. Residues: CASSLMTGEDQPQHF. This sequence joins TRBV6-5 and TRBJ1-5; TRBD1 matches 8 bases. V was clipped by 4 bases and J by 5 bases; unmatched bases: 7. The CDR3 has 15 residues. The germline V gene has CDR1 MNHEY and CDR2 SVGAGI.

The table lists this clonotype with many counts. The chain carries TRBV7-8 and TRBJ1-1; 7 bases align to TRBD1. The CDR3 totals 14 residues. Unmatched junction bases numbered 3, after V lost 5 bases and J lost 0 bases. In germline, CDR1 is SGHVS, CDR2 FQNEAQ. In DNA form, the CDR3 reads TGTGCCAGCAGCGGGGACAGCATGAACACTGAAGCTTTCTTT. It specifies CASSGDSMNTEAFF. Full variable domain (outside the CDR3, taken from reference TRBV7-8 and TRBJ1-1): GAGVSQSPRYKVAKRGQDVALRCDPISGHVSLFWYQQALGQGPEFLTYFQNEAQLDKSGLPSDRFFAERPEGSVSTLKIQRTQQEDSAVYLCASSGDSMNTEAFFGQGTRLTVV.

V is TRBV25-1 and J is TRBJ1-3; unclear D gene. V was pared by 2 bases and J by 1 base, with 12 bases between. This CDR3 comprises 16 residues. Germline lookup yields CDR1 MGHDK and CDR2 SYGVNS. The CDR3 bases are TGTGCCAGCAGTGAACAAGGAGGGCGATCTGGAAACACCATATATTTT. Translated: CASSEQGGRSGNTIYF.

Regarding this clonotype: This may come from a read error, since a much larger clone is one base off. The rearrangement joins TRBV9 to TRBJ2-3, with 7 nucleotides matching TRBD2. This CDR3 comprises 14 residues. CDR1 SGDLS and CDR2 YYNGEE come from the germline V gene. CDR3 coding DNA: TGTGCCAGCAGCGCTAGCGGAAACACAGATACGCCGTATTTT. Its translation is CASSASGNTDTPYF. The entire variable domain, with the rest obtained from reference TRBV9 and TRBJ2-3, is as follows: DSGVTQTPKHLITATGQRVTLRCSPRSGDLSVYWYQQSLDQGLQFLIQYYNGEERAKGNILERFSAQQFPDLHSELNLSSLELGDSALYFCASSASGNTDTPYFGPGTRLTVL.

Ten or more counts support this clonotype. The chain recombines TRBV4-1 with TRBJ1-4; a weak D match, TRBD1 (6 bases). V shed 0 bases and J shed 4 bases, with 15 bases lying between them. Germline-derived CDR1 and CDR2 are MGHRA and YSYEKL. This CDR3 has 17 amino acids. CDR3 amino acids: CASSQDLRGQFNEKLFF. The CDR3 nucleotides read TGCGCCAGCAGCCAAGATTTGCGCGGACAGTTTAATGAAAAACTGTTTTTT.

DNA of the CDR3: TGTGCCTGGAGGGTAGAGGGCTATGGCTACACCTTC. Translating gives CAWRVEGYGYTF. The J gene is TRBJ1-2, the V gene TRBV30, with D uncertain. V was pared by 3 bases and J by 4 bases, with 9 bases between. In germline, CDR1 is GTSNPN, CDR2 SVGIG (reference sequence). This CDR3 comprises 12 residues.

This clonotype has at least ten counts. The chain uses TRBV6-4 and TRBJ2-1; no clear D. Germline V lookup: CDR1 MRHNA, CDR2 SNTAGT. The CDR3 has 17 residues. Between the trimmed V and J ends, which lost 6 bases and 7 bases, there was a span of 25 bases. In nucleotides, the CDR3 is TGTGCCAGCAGCCCCTTCCCCGGCTTCCCGACCCGTAATGAGCAGTTCTTC. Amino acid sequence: CASSPFPGFPTRNEQFF.

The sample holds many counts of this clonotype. CDR3 nucleotides: TGTGCCAGCAGCCAAGTAGAGGGTCCCCAGCATTTT. Translated, it gives CASSQVEGPQHF. The chain links TRBV3-1 to TRBJ1-5; D not resolved. Germline lookup yields CDR1 LGHDT and CDR2 YNNKEL (reference sequence). The CDR3 extends over 12 amino acids. V lost 1 base, J lost 10 bases, and 8 bases lay in between.

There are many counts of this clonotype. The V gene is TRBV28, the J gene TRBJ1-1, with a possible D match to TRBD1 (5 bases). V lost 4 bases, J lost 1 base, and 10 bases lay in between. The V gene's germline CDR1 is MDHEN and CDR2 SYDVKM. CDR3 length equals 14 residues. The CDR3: CASSSGLPNTEAFF. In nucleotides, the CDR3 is TGTGCCAGCAGTTCGGGACTCCCGAACACTGAAGCTTTCTTT.

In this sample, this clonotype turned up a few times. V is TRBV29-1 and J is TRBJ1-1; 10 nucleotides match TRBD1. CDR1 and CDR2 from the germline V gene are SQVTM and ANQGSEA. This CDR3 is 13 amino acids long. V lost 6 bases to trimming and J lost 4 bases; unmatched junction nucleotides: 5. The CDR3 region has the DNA TGCAGCGTCAGGACAGGGGGGGGCACTGAAGCTTTCTTT. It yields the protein CSVRTGGGTEAFF. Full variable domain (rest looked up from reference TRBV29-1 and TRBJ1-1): SAVISQKPSRDICQRGTSLTIQCQVDSQVTMMFWYRQQPGQSLTLIATANQGSEATYESGFVIDKFPISRPNLTFSTLTVSNMSPEDSSIYLCSVRTGGGTEAFFGQGTRLTVV.

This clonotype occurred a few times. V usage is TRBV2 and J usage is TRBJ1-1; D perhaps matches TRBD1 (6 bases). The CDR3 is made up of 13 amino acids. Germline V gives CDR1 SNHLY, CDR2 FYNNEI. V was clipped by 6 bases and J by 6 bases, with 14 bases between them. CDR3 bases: TGTGCCAGCAGACCCGACAGGCTCTCTGAAGCTTTCTTT. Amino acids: CASRPDRLSEAFF. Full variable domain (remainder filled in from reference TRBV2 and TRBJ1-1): EPEVTQTPSHQVTQMGQEVILRCVPISNHLYFYWYRQILGQKVEFLVSFYNNEISEKSEIFDDQFSVERPDGSNFTLKIRSTKLEDSAMYFCASRPDRLSEAFFGQGTRLTVV.

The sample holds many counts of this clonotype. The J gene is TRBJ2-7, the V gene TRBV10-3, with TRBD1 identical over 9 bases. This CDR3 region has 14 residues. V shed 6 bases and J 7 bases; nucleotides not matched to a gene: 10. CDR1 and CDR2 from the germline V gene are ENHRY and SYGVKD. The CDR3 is CAIREGQGTEEQYF. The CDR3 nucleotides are TGTGCCATCAGGGAGGGACAGGGAACTGAAGAGCAGTACTTC.

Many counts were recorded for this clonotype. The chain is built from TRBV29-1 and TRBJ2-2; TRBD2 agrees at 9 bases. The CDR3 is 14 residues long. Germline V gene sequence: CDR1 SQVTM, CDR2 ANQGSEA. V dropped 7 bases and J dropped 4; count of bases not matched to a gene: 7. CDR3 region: CSGRRGRVTGELFF. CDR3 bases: TGCAGCGGCCGACGCGGGAGGGTCACCGGGGAGCTGTTTTTT.